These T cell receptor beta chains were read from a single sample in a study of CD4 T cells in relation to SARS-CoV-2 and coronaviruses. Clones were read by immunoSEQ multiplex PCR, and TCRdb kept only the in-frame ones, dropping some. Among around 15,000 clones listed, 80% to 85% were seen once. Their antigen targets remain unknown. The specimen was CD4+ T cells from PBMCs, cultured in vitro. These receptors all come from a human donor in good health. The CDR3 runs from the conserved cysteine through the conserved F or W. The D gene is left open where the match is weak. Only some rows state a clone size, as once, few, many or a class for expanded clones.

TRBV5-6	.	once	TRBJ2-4	TGTGCCAGCAGCTTGGATGGGGTTTTCGGCATTCAGTACTTC	CASSLDGVFGIQYF
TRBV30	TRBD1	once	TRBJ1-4	TGTGCCTGGAGTTCAGGGGGCACTGAAAAACTGTTTTTT	CAWSSGGTEKLFF
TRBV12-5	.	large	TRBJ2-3	TGTGCTAGTGGTTTGGTAGGGGGCACAGATACGCAGTATTTT	CASGLVGGTDTQYF
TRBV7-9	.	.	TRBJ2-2	TGTGCCAGCAGCTTTGGGGGGGCGCATGGCACCGGGGAGCTGTTTTTT	CASSFGGAHGTGELFF
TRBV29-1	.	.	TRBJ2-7	TGCAGCGTTGGTAACACTGACTTGGAGCAGTACTTC	CSVGNTDLEQYF
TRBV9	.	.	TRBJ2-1	TGTGCCAGCAGCGTAGCCCCAGACCCCTACAATGAGCAGTTCTTC	CASSVAPDPYNEQFF
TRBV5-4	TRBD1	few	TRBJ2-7	TGTGCCAGCAGCCCGGGACAGCACTACGAGCAGTACTTC	CASSPGQHYEQYF
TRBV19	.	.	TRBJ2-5	TGTGCCAGTAGTACCCCCGGAGGGGAGACCCAGTACTTC	CASSTPGGETQYF
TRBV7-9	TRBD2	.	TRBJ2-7	TGTGCCAGCTCCCGGGAGACTAGCGTTTGGGGCGAGCAGTACTTC	CASSRETSVWGEQYF
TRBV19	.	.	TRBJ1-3	TGTGCCAGTTATCTACGGCAGGGGCATACGTCCCGGCCAGCTCACTCTGGAAACACCATATATTTT	CASYLRQGHTSRPAHSGNTIYF
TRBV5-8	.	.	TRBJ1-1	TGTGCCAGCAGCTCGACTGGTATAATGAACACTGAAGCTTTCTTT	CASSSTGIMNTEAFF
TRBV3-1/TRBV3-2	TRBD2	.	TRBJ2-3	TGTGCCAGCAGCCCGACTGGGGCTAGCGGGAGTGAGACGCAGTATTTT	CASSPTGASGSETQYF
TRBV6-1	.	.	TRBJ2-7	TGTGCCAGCAGTGAAGCCCCCTACGAGCAGTACTTC	CASSEAPYEQYF
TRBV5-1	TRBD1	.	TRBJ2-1	TGCGCCAGCAGCATCGACAGGGGTCGTTTCTACAATGAGCAGTTCTTC	CASSIDRGRFYNEQFF
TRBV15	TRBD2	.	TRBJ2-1	TGTGCCACCAGCAGAGAGGCGGGAGCCTACAATGAGCAGTTCTTC	CATSREAGAYNEQFF
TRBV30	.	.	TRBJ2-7	TGTGCCTGGAGCCGACAGTCCTACGAGCAGTACTTC	CAWSRQSYEQYF
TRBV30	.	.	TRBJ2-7	TGTGCCTGGAGTGTTTTCGGTGGGGAGTACTTC	CAWSVFGGEYF
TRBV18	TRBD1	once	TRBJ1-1	TGTGCCAGCTCTATACTATATCGACAGGGGAGTAATTTTACTGAAGCTTTCTTT	CASSILYRQGSNFTEAFF
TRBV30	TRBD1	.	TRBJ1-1	TGTGCCTGGAGTAAACCGGGACAGACCAACACTGAAGCTTTCTTT	CAWSKPGQTNTEAFF
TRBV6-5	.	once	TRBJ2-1	TGTGCCAGCACCCTGCGCGGGAACTCCTACAATGAGCAGTTCTTC	CASTLRGNSYNEQFF
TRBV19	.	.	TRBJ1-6	TGTGCCAGTAGTATACACGGGGGGCGAAATTCACCCCTCCACTTT	CASSIHGGRNSPLHF
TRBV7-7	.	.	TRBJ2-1	TGTGCCAGCAGCCAGGAAATGGCCAATGAGCAGTTCTTC	CASSQEMANEQFF
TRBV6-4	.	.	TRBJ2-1	TGTGCCAGCAGTGAAACCGGGACTTTGGATGAGCAGTTCTTC	CASSETGTLDEQFF
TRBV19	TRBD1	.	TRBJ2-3	TGTGCCAGTAGTACGACACAGGGGGCTGGCACAGATACGCAGTATTTT	CASSTTQGAGTDTQYF
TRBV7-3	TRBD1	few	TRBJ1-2	TGTGCCAGCAGCTCTCGGACAGGCTCCAACTATGGCTACACCTTC	CASSSRTGSNYGYTF
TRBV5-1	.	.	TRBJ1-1	TGCGCCAGCAGCTTAGGAGGGGTCGGGACTGAAGCTTTCTTT	CASSLGGVGTEAFF
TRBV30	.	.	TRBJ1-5	TGTGCCATCGGAGGGGATAGCAATCAGCCCCAGCATTTT	CAIGGDSNQPQHF
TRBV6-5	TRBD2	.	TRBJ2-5	TGCGTAACTAGCGGGAGCGCTATAGAGACCCAGTACTTC	CVTSGSAIETQYF
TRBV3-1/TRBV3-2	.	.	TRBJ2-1	TGTGCCAGCGCGGTCGGGGGAGGGGGCCACAATGAGCAGTTCTTC	CASAVGGGGHNEQFF
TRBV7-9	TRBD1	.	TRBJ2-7	TGTGCCAGCAGTTTCGGGACAGGGGGCTACGAGCAGTACTTC	CASSFGTGGYEQYF
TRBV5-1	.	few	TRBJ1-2	TGCGCCAGCAGCTTGGCAGAACTGCAGGGGCACTATGGCTACACCTTC	CASSLAELQGHYGYTF
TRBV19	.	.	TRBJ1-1	TGTGCCAGTAGTATCCCCGGGGGCACTGAAGCTTTCTTT	CASSIPGGTEAFF
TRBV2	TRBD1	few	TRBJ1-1	TGTGCCAGCAACCGGGACAGTGGCACTGAAGCTTTCTTT	CASNRDSGTEAFF
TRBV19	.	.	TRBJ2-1	TGTGCCAGTAGTATCTGGGATCGCGGCAATGAGCAGTTCTTC	CASSIWDRGNEQFF
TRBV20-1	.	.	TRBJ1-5	TGCAGTGCTAGTCTCGTCGGAGGAGAGCTGTTTGATCAGCCCCAGCATTTT	CSASLVGGELFDQPQHF